These T cell receptor beta chains were read from a single sample in a study of PD-1 blockade in classical Hodgkin lymphoma. This table comes from immunoSEQ multiplex PCR, and its TCRdb copy is limited to in-frame clones, with some not included. The sample consists of approximately 13,000 clones, over 75% of them appearing once. The material sequenced was peripheral blood mononuclear cells (PBMCs), taken at baseline. The receptors originated from a human donor with classical Hodgkin lymphoma. Each CDR3 is given with its conserved first and last residue. A D gene is named only where the DNA matches it firmly. Part of the rows lack a size; the others show once, few, many or a class for expanded clones.

CDR3 protein | CDR3 DNA | clone size | V gene | D gene | J gene
CASRFGPGQNEKLFF | TGTGCCAGCAGGTTTGGACCGGGACAGAATGAAAAACTGTTTTTT | once | TRBV5-4 | TRBD1 | TRBJ1-4
CASSLGGTYNSPLHF | TGTGCCAGCAGCTTAGGGGGGACCTATAATTCACCCCTCCACTTT | . | TRBV11-2 | . | TRBJ1-6
CASRGSGTGSYEQYF | TGTGCCAGCAGGGGATCCGGGACAGGGTCCTACGAGCAGTACTTC | . | TRBV6-1 | TRBD1 | TRBJ2-7
CASSLTAGGHNEQFF | TGTGCCAGCAGCTTAACGGCGGGGGGTCACAATGAGCAGTTCTTC | once | TRBV7-2 | TRBD2 | TRBJ2-1
CASSQDRGHVYGYTF | TGCGCCAGCAGCCAAGATCGGGGACACGTCTATGGCTACACCTTC | . | TRBV4-3 | . | TRBJ1-2
CASSLRSDGYTF | TGTGCCAGCAGTTTAAGAAGTGATGGCTACACCTTC | . | TRBV28 | . | TRBJ1-2
CASSEVAFGSPLHF | TGTGCCAGCAGTGAAGTGGCCTTCGGTTCACCCCTCCACTTT | . | TRBV6-1 | . | TRBJ1-6
CASSDQGGLLNTEAFF | TGTGCCAGCAGTGACCAAGGGGGCCTTTTGAACACTGAAGCTTTCTTT | few | TRBV2 | TRBD1 | TRBJ1-1
CASTGRANVLTF | TGTGCCAGTACTGGCAGGGCCAACGTCCTGACTTTC | . | TRBV19 | . | TRBJ2-6
CASSLGQGAGGYTF | TGTGCCAGCAGCTTAGGACAGGGGGCAGGAGGCTACACCTTC | . | TRBV7-2 | TRBD1 | TRBJ1-2
CASSLNQGRYEQYF | TGCGCCAGCAGCTTGAACCAGGGGAGGTACGAGCAGTACTTC | . | TRBV5-1 | . | TRBJ2-7
CAIRSGGAGNEQFF | TGTGCCATCAGGAGCGGGGGGGCCGGGAATGAGCAGTTCTTC | . | TRBV10-3 | TRBD2 | TRBJ2-1
CASSLYGDTQYF | TGTGCCAGCAGCTTATACGGGGATACGCAGTATTTT | . | TRBV11-2 | . | TRBJ2-3
CASSFGGQGYTF | TGTGCCAGCAGTTTCGGGGGCCAGGGCTACACCTTC | . | TRBV28 | . | TRBJ1-2
CATSRDSGGDKNIQYF | TGTGCCACCAGCAGGGATAGCGGGGGGGACAAAAACATTCAGTACTTC | . | TRBV15 | TRBD2 | TRBJ2-4
CASSLVARGLVVGANVLTF | TGTGCCAGCAGCTTAGTAGCCAGGGGGCTTGTTGTGGGGGCCAACGTCCTGACTTTC | . | TRBV11-1 | TRBD1 | TRBJ2-6
CASSLVGVGVNQPQHF | TGTGCCAGCAGCTTAGTCGGCGTGGGTGTCAATCAGCCCCAGCATTTT | . | TRBV7-2 | . | TRBJ1-5
CASSLRTSEQYF | TGTGCCAGCAGCTTAAGGACGAGCGAGCAGTACTTC | . | TRBV7-2 | . | TRBJ2-7
CASGLMARGPNGYTF | TGTGCTAGTGGTTTGATGGCCAGGGGGCCCAATGGCTACACCTTC | . | TRBV12-5 | TRBD1 | TRBJ1-2
CASSLQTGTNTEAFF | TGTGCCAGCAGCCTCCAGACAGGAACGAACACTGAAGCTTTCTTT | medium-sized | TRBV7-6 | . | TRBJ1-1
CAISESPAEQYF | TGTGCCATCAGTGAGTCCCCAGCCGAGCAGTACTTC | . | TRBV10-3 | . | TRBJ2-7
CASSDDRKGLYEQFF | TGTGCCAGCAGTGACGACAGAAAGGGTCTCTATGAGCAGTTCTTC | . | TRBV25-1 | . | TRBJ2-1
CASSPRAGGIDTQYF | TGTGCCAGCTCACCAAGGGCAGGGGGCATAGATACGCAGTATTTT | . | TRBV18 | TRBD1 | TRBJ2-3
CASSVSGGPTEQFF | TGTGCCAGCAGTGTTAGCGGGGGGCCCACTGAGCAGTTCTTC | . | TRBV2 | TRBD2 | TRBJ2-1
CASSRVWNTEAFF | TGTGCCAGCAGCCGGGTATGGAACACTGAAGCTTTCTTT | . | TRBV6-5 | . | TRBJ1-1
CASSFGYLQVGEQFF | TGTGCCAGCAGCTTCGGCTATCTACAAGTCGGTGAGCAGTTCTTC | once | TRBV5-6 | . | TRBJ2-1
CASSPGHTDTQYF | TGTGCCAGCTCACCGGGCCACACAGATACGCAGTATTTT | . | TRBV18 | . | TRBJ2-3
CASSQAQVLGAGETQYF | TGTGCCAGCAGCCAAGCCCAAGTCCTCGGGGCGGGGGAGACCCAGTACTTC | . | TRBV4-2 | . | TRBJ2-5
CASSYGGEQFF | TGTGCCAGCAGTTATGGAGGTGAGCAGTTCTTC | medium-sized | TRBV6-6 | . | TRBJ2-1
CASSFLGQTNTGELFF | TGTGCCAGCAGTTTCTTGGGACAGACGAACACCGGGGAGCTGTTTTTT | . | TRBV27 | TRBD1 | TRBJ2-2
CASSLELTDYEQYF | TGCGCCAGCAGCTTGGAACTTACCGACTACGAGCAGTACTTC | . | TRBV5-1 | . | TRBJ2-7
CASSRQGRNTEAFF | TGTGCCAGCAGCCGACAGGGGCGGAACACTGAAGCTTTCTTT | . | TRBV7-9 | TRBD1 | TRBJ1-1
CASSSDSLLSGNTIYF | TGTGCCAGCAGTTCGGACAGCTTACTCTCTGGAAACACCATATATTTT | . | TRBV5-4 | . | TRBJ1-3
CASSLQGNYGYTF | TGTGCCAGCAGTTTACAGGGTAACTATGGCTACACCTTC | . | TRBV28 | . | TRBJ1-2
CASSAGTGINYGYTF | TGCGCCAGCAGCGCCGGGACGGGGATTAACTATGGCTACACCTTC | . | TRBV5-1 | . | TRBJ1-2
CASSPKSDYGYTF | TGTGCCAGCTCACCAAAATCAGACTATGGCTACACCTTC | . | TRBV18 | . | TRBJ1-2
CASAWGQGRIPQQFF | TGTGCCAGCGCTTGGGGACAGGGGCGGATACCCCAGCAGTTCTTC | . | TRBV2 | TRBD1 | TRBJ2-1
CASSPDSNYGYTF | TGTGCCAGCTCACCAGACAGCAACTATGGCTACACCTTC | . | TRBV18 | . | TRBJ1-2
CASSGGQKETEAFF | TGTGCCAGCAGTGGGGGACAGAAGGAAACTGAAGCTTTCTTT | few | TRBV28 | TRBD1 | TRBJ1-1
CASSFAGSSGNTIYF | TGCGCCAGCAGCTTCGCAGGGAGCTCTGGAAACACCATATATTTT | once | TRBV5-1 | . | TRBJ1-3
CASSVGGDANTEAFF | TGTGCCAGCAGCGTAGGAGGGGATGCGAACACTGAAGCTTTCTTT | . | TRBV9 | . | TRBJ1-1
CASSLVQNTEAFF | TGTGCCAGCAGCTTAGTTCAGAACACTGAAGCTTTCTTT | few | TRBV7-9 | . | TRBJ1-1
CASSPRGGSSYNEQFF | TGTGCCAGCAGTCCACGCGGGGGTAGCTCCTACAATGAGCAGTTCTTC | . | TRBV6-6 | TRBD2 | TRBJ2-1
CASRLTNTGELFF | TGTGCCAGCAGACTCACGAACACCGGGGAGCTGTTTTTT | . | TRBV4-2 | . | TRBJ2-2
CASSPGLVPDTQYF | TGTGCCAGCAGCCCCGGACTAGTGCCAGATACGCAGTATTTT | few | TRBV7-6 | TRBD2 | TRBJ2-3
CAIEAGTSDNEQFF | TGTGCCATCGAAGCGGGGACTTCCGACAATGAGCAGTTCTTC | . | TRBV10-3 | TRBD2 | TRBJ2-1
CASSPGQGYSGNTIYF | TGTGCCAGCAGCCCCGGACAGGGTTATTCAGGAAACACCATATATTTT | . | TRBV6-6 | TRBD1 | TRBJ1-3
CASSPRDRQNSPLHF | TGTGCCAGCAGTCCACGGGACAGACAAAATTCACCCCTCCACTTT | . | TRBV6-5 | TRBD1 | TRBJ1-6
CASSSNIKGALGTEAFF | TGTGCCAGCAGCTCAAATATAAAGGGGGCGCTAGGCACTGAAGCTTTCTTT | . | TRBV5-5 | TRBD1 | TRBJ1-1
CASSPRQGAYGYTF | TGTGCCAGCTCACCCCGACAGGGGGCTTATGGCTACACCTTC | few | TRBV18 | TRBD1 | TRBJ1-2
CASSHPDFSISDYGYTF | TGCGCCAGCAGCCACCCAGACTTCTCAATCTCGGACTATGGCTACACCTTC | . | TRBV4-1 | . | TRBJ1-2
CASSVGSSGAPYEQYF | TGTGCCAGCAGCGTAGGCAGTAGCGGGGCCCCCTACGAGCAGTACTTC | . | TRBV9 | TRBD2 | TRBJ2-7
CASSLRNYGDRGSYEQYF | TGTGCCAGCAGCTTACGGAATTATGGGGACAGGGGCTCCTACGAGCAGTACTTC | . | TRBV7-9 | TRBD1 | TRBJ2-7
CASSTQGWGQETQYF | TGTGCCAGCAGTACACAGGGATGGGGACAAGAGACCCAGTACTTC | . | TRBV6-5 | . | TRBJ2-5